This T cell receptor beta chain derives from a study of CD8 T cells in ankylosing spondylitis. Notes on the study in general: Significant enrichment of disease-linked clones was reportedly seen in matched ankylosing spondylitis synovial fluid. Earlier reports found some motif variants in synovial fluid and blood in reactive arthritis. Disease-linked clones bore a CD8+ phenotype, appearing relatively rarely in peripheral blood. What seemed typical of ankylosing spondylitis blood was a TCR beta motif built from 8 or 9 highly homologous variants.

This clonotype was counted many times. Its antigen is still unknown. It was by quantitative 5'-RACE with molecular barcodes that TCR beta libraries were made. MiXCR was run by TCRdb on the 5' RACE reads, yielding one entry per CDR3 protein. The data contain about 440,000 distinct CDR3 sequences, 15% to 20% of them singletons. Trimming removed 6 bases from V and 2 bases from J, with 9 bases in between. The CDR3 is made up of 13 amino acids. This rearrangement joins TRBV12-3 or TRBV12-4 to TRBJ2-3; no clear D gene. The receptor comes from a male donor with ankylosing spondylitis. Specimen: blood, either unsorted or a sorted T cell fraction (not recorded which). CDR3 sequence reads: CASSPRNTDTQYF. CDR3 in DNA: TGTGCCAGCAGCCCCCGTAACACAGATACGCAGTATTTT.